Listed below are T cell receptor beta chains from one sample, sequenced in a study of beta chain features in type 1 diabetes. The table came from immunoSEQ multiplex PCR; TCRdb's copy has only in-frame clones and leaves some out. The sample lists 250,000 to 350,000 clones, 9.5% to 12% seen once, with roughly 0.016% in the top ten. The specimen was naive CD4+ T cells from blood. These receptors were obtained from a woman under 40 in good health. Each CDR3 is given with its conserved first and last residue. The D gene is left open where the match is weak. Not every row has a clone size; where given, it reads once, few, many or a size class.

v_gene	d_gene	abundance	j_gene	CDR3aa	CDR3nt
TRBV7-2	-	-	TRBJ1-5	CASSLAPGVGQPQHF	TGTGCCAGCAGCTTAGCCCCAGGGGTTGGTCAGCCCCAGCATTTT
TRBV5-1	TRBD2	-	TRBJ2-5	CASSPPGLAGVGETQYF	TGCGCCAGCAGCCCCCCGGGACTAGCGGGCGTCGGGGAGACCCAGTACTTC
TRBV5-1	-	-	TRBJ2-7	CASSLVAGSSYEQYF	TGCGCCAGCAGCTTGGTGGCGGGGAGCTCCTACGAGCAGTACTTC
TRBV28	TRBD1	-	TRBJ1-1	CASSLYGQGAVWDTEAFF	TGTGCCAGCAGTTTATACGGACAGGGGGCGGTGTGGGACACTGAAGCTTTCTTT
TRBV4-1	-	few	TRBJ1-5	CASSHDRRDSNQPQHF	TGCGCCAGCAGCCACGACCGCAGGGATAGCAATCAGCCCCAGCATTTT
TRBV5-1	-	few	TRBJ1-5	CASSWGLGEGNQPQHF	TGCGCCAGCAGCTGGGGCTTAGGGGAGGGCAATCAGCCCCAGCATTTT
TRBV27	TRBD2	few	TRBJ2-7	CASRRGGGSGSYEQYF	TGTGCCAGCAGGAGGGGTGGCGGTAGCGGGAGCTACGAGCAGTACTTC
TRBV5-6	TRBD1	-	TRBJ1-1	CASSLKDRAAFF	TGTGCCAGCAGCTTGAAGGACAGGGCTGCCTTCTTT
TRBV5-1	TRBD2	few	TRBJ2-7	CASSLYPISGIYEQYF	TGCGCCAGCAGCCTATACCCGATTAGCGGGATATACGAGCAGTACTTC
TRBV28	-	few	TRBJ2-3	CASSPTLTSFSDTQYF	TGTGCCAGCAGTCCCACCCTGACTAGTTTCTCAGATACGCAGTATTTT
TRBV4-3	TRBD1	-	TRBJ2-3	CASSQARTGETQYF	TGCGCCAGCAGCCAAGCTCGGACAGGGGAGACGCAGTATTTT
TRBV9	-	few	TRBJ2-6	CASSTSRAGGSGANVLTF	TGTGCCAGCAGTACTAGCCGGGCAGGGGGCTCTGGGGCCAACGTCCTGACTTTC
TRBV5-1	-	few	TRBJ1-2	CASSFTGSSGYGYTF	TGCGCCAGCAGCTTCACAGGGTCCTCTGGCTATGGCTACACCTTC
TRBV25-1	-	few	TRBJ1-1	CASNDAGAGEAFF	TGTGCCAGCAATGACGCAGGAGCGGGTGAAGCTTTCTTT
TRBV30	TRBD1	-	TRBJ2-7	CAWSATLNRGNYEQYF	TGTGCCTGGAGCGCTACTCTCAACAGGGGGAACTACGAGCAGTACTTC
TRBV7-2	-	few	TRBJ2-1	CASSSDRTYNEQFF	TGTGCCAGCAGCTCCGACCGGACATACAATGAGCAGTTCTTC
TRBV4-1	TRBD2	-	TRBJ2-7	CASSQKTGTSGNYEQYF	TGCGCCAGCAGCCAAAAAACCGGGACTAGCGGCAACTACGAGCAGTACTTC
TRBV19	-	-	TRBJ2-6	CASSISPVSGANVLTF	TGTGCCAGTAGTATTTCTCCGGTCTCTGGGGCCAACGTCCTGACTTTC
TRBV9	-	few	TRBJ1-3	CASSVGSPGNTIYF	TGTGCCAGCAGCGTAGGGAGTCCTGGAAACACCATATATTTT
TRBV4-1	TRBD2	-	TRBJ2-1	CASSQDFGASGIDNEQFF	TGCGCCAGCAGCCAAGATTTCGGGGCTAGCGGGATTGACAATGAGCAGTTCTTC
TRBV9	TRBD1	few	TRBJ2-1	CASSPGTGSGNEQFF	TGTGCCAGCAGCCCCGGGACAGGGAGTGGCAATGAGCAGTTCTTC
TRBV7-3	-	few	TRBJ2-2	CASSSDYTGELFF	TGTGCCAGCAGCTCAGACTACACCGGGGAGCTGTTTTTT
TRBV30	TRBD2	-	TRBJ2-6	CARKREGLPGANVLTF	TGTGCCCGGAAGCGGGAGGGCCTCCCTGGGGCCAACGTCCTGACTTTC
TRBV7-2	TRBD2	few	TRBJ2-5	CASSPGTSGVGETQYF	TGTGCCAGCAGCCCCGGGACTAGCGGTGTTGGAGAGACCCAGTACTTC
TRBV9	-	-	TRBJ2-2	CASSVVLNTGELFF	TGTGCCAGCAGCGTAGTCCTAAACACCGGGGAGCTGTTTTTT
TRBV7-3	TRBD2	-	TRBJ2-3	CASSLTGLVLDTQYF	TGTGCCAGCAGCTTAACAGGACTAGTATTAGATACGCAGTATTTT
TRBV28	TRBD1	few	TRBJ2-7	CASRTGQGIYEQYF	TGTGCCAGCAGGACGGGACAGGGGATCTACGAGCAGTACTTC
TRBV10-3	-	few	TRBJ2-7	CAISGTVSPYEQYF	TGTGCCATCAGTGGGACTGTTTCCCCCTACGAGCAGTACTTC